Listed below are T cell receptor beta chains from one sample, sequenced in a study of T-cell reconstitution after alpha-beta-depleted transplantation in children. Using its own MiXCR run on the PCR reads, TCRdb lists one record per CDR3 protein. The repertoire holds fewer than 550,000 distinct CDR3 sequences, with 15% to 20% as singletons. The sample was PBMCs, mostly from graft donor cells, taken 360 days after TCRalphabeta/CD19-depleted stem cell transplant. The receptor set was obtained from a boy under two years old who had a stem cell transplant for Wiskott-Aldrich syndrome, so the T cells may come from the graft donor. CDR3s leave out the opening cysteine and the closing phenylalanine or tryptophan.

J gene: TRBJ2-2; V gene: TRBV3-1; CDR3 protein: ASSRRGGLNTGELF
J gene: TRBJ2-2; V gene: TRBV6-1; CDR3 protein: ASKRQMNTGELF
J gene: TRBJ2-1; V gene: TRBV12-3/TRBV12-4; CDR3 protein: ASRQGQGSRNEQF
J gene: TRBJ2-1; V gene: TRBV24-1; CDR3 protein: ATSDLVREQF
J gene: TRBJ2-3; V gene: TRBV29-1; CDR3 protein: SVVGLAWTVDTQY
J gene: TRBJ2-5; V gene: TRBV6-1; CDR3 protein: ASSRGLGLQETQY
J gene: TRBJ1-6; V gene: TRBV5-1; CDR3 protein: ASSLRDRNFNSPLH
J gene: TRBJ2-7; V gene: TRBV29-1; CDR3 protein: SVARAGDSYEQY
J gene: TRBJ2-4; V gene: TRBV27; CDR3 protein: ASSQDRVYKNIQY
J gene: TRBJ2-7; V gene: TRBV30; CDR3 protein: AWSAGSYRDEQY
J gene: TRBJ2-3; V gene: TRBV20-1; CDR3 protein: SANRGGAGGDTQY
J gene: TRBJ2-7; V gene: TRBV5-5; CDR3 protein: ASSSRQGRKDEQY
J gene: TRBJ1-1; V gene: TRBV10-3; CDR3 protein: AISVGQRNTEAF
J gene: TRBJ1-5; V gene: TRBV6-1; CDR3 protein: ASSGTVGHQPQH
J gene: TRBJ2-5; V gene: TRBV12-3/TRBV12-4; CDR3 protein: ASTLPGRVGETQY
J gene: TRBJ1-6; V gene: TRBV28; CDR3 protein: ASSLYGSTGGKGSPLH
J gene: TRBJ2-7; V gene: TRBV12-3/TRBV12-4; CDR3 protein: ASSRRGHEQY
J gene: TRBJ2-1; V gene: TRBV11-2; CDR3 protein: ASSLGVGILNEQF
J gene: TRBJ2-1; V gene: TRBV5-1; CDR3 protein: ASSLIGARRSYNEQF
J gene: TRBJ2-7; V gene: TRBV6-1; CDR3 protein: ASSLGTPGFSYEQY
J gene: TRBJ2-1; V gene: TRBV6-4; CDR3 protein: ASSARGGFQF
J gene: TRBJ2-2; V gene: TRBV24-1; CDR3 protein: ATSGYFGQGTGELF
J gene: TRBJ1-5; V gene: TRBV6-2/TRBV6-3; CDR3 protein: ASSYSPKPGTTSNQPQH
J gene: TRBJ1-2; V gene: TRBV29-1; CDR3 protein: SVLTGGNYGYT
J gene: TRBJ2-7; V gene: TRBV7-2; CDR3 protein: ASSFVQARGYYEQY
J gene: TRBJ2-1; V gene: TRBV2; CDR3 protein: ASSGQVQGWDNEQF
J gene: TRBJ2-3; V gene: TRBV5-1; CDR3 protein: ASSSRTSGRAADTQY
J gene: TRBJ1-5; V gene: TRBV20-1; CDR3 protein: SASYSNQPQH
J gene: TRBJ2-7; V gene: TRBV7-9; CDR3 protein: ASSLLEQY